This TCR beta chain was documented in a study of T cells after posttransplantation cyclophosphamide. Sequencing used immunoSEQ multiplex PCR; TCRdb keeps in-frame clones, though not all of them. Listed for the sample are approximately 31,000 clones, none seen a single time. Study results and caveats: Recipient CMV seropositivity and CMV reactivation strongly tracked TRB clonality. Later blood repertoires were often dominated by clones from the donor CD8+ memory compartment. TRB overlap between skin or GI tissue T cells and blood was limited.

The CDR3 is 13 amino acids. The V gene end was trimmed by 0 bases and the J gene end by 5 bases; junction bases not matched to a gene: 0. This clone showed up many times. Its target is not known. Source material: PBMCs. The clonotype originates from a woman aged 25 to 39 in good health and a related stem cell transplant donor. This rearrangement joins TRBV23-1 to TRBJ2-7, with 8 bases fitting TRBD1. TRBV23-1 is recorded as an ORF, its role being uncertain. DNA of the CDR3: TGCGCCAGCAGTCAATCGACAGGGGACGAGCAGTACTTC. It specifies CASSQSTGDEQYF.